These T cell receptor beta chains were read from a single sample in a study of blood T cell repertoires in COVID-19. Libraries were prepared by immunoSEQ multiplex PCR; TCRdb keeps only in-frame clonotypes and omits some of them. Counted here are about 110,000 clones, 84% occurring once; the ten biggest clones make up 6.5% to 10%. The sample taken for sequencing was peripheral blood. These receptor sequences come from an elderly woman with active or convalescent COVID-19. Each CDR3 is given with its conserved first and last residue. A D gene is named only where the DNA matches it firmly. Clone size is shown for a subset of rows, as once, few, many or a class of expanded clone.

clone size: -
J gene: TRBJ1-6
D gene: TRBD1
CDR3 length: 16
V gene: TRBV9
CDR3 DNA: TGTGCCAGCAGCGTAGTCATCGGACAGGGTTTGTCACCCCTCCACTTT
CDR3 protein: CASSVVIGQGLSPLHF

clone size: few
J gene: TRBJ1-2
D gene: TRBD1
CDR3 length: 16
V gene: TRBV5-5
CDR3 DNA: TGTGCCAGCAGCTTCTCCCAGGGGGCGCAAATCGGTGGCTACACCTTC
CDR3 protein: CASSFSQGAQIGGYTF

clone size: -
J gene: TRBJ2-3
D gene: -
CDR3 length: 16
V gene: TRBV3-1/TRBV3-2
CDR3 DNA: TGTGCCAGCAGCCAAGATATAGTCCCTCTTCGGGATACGCAGTATTTT
CDR3 protein: CASSQDIVPLRDTQYF

clone size: -
J gene: TRBJ1-2
D gene: -
CDR3 length: 12
V gene: TRBV2
CDR3 DNA: TGTGCCAGCCGGGGGGGCTCCTATGGCTACACCTTC
CDR3 protein: CASRGGSYGYTF

clone size: -
J gene: TRBJ2-3
D gene: TRBD1
CDR3 length: 14
V gene: TRBV28
CDR3 DNA: TGTGCCAGCACCGCGGACAGGGGGCGTGATACGCAGTATTTT
CDR3 protein: CASTADRGRDTQYF

clone size: -
J gene: TRBJ2-7
D gene: -
CDR3 length: 15
V gene: TRBV6-1
CDR3 DNA: TGTGCCAGCAGTGACATAAGGCAGGGACTCTACGAGCAGTACTTC
CDR3 protein: CASSDIRQGLYEQYF

clone size: few
J gene: TRBJ2-3
D gene: -
CDR3 length: 14
V gene: TRBV10-1
CDR3 DNA: TGCGCCAGCAGTGGGCAGGGGCTAACAGATACGCAGTATTTT
CDR3 protein: CASSGQGLTDTQYF

clone size: -
J gene: TRBJ2-3
D gene: -
CDR3 length: 14
V gene: TRBV6-5
CDR3 DNA: TGTGCCAGCTCAACTAGCCTTGGCACAGATACGCAGTATTTT
CDR3 protein: CASSTSLGTDTQYF

clone size: -
J gene: TRBJ1-1
D gene: TRBD1
CDR3 length: 15
V gene: TRBV6-5
CDR3 DNA: TGTGCCAGCAGTTACTCCCAGGGGGCGGGAGTTGAAGCTTTCTTT
CDR3 protein: CASSYSQGAGVEAFF

clone size: -
J gene: TRBJ2-3
D gene: -
CDR3 length: 15
V gene: TRBV25-1
CDR3 DNA: TGTGCCAGCAGCCCGAACTGGCGGGAATTAGATACGCAGTATTTT
CDR3 protein: CASSPNWRELDTQYF

clone size: -
J gene: TRBJ2-3
D gene: -
CDR3 length: 15
V gene: TRBV24-1
CDR3 DNA: TGTGCCACAGCCGGAGGGGCAGGGGGGAAAGATACGCAGTATTTT
CDR3 protein: CATAGGAGGKDTQYF

clone size: -
J gene: TRBJ2-2
D gene: TRBD2
CDR3 length: 17
V gene: TRBV2
CDR3 DNA: TGTGCCAGCAGCTCCGGACTAGCGGAGCTGAACACCGGGGAGCTGTTTTTT
CDR3 protein: CASSSGLAELNTGELFF

clone size: -
J gene: TRBJ2-7
D gene: TRBD1
CDR3 length: 16
V gene: TRBV6-1
CDR3 DNA: TGTGCCAGCAGTGAAGGCCCCCTTGGACAGGGGTACGAGCAGTACTTC
CDR3 protein: CASSEGPLGQGYEQYF

clone size: -
J gene: TRBJ1-5
D gene: -
CDR3 length: 15
V gene: TRBV4-1
CDR3 DNA: TGCGCCAGCAGCCCTCAGGGGACCTCCTTTCAGCCCCAGCATTTT
CDR3 protein: CASSPQGTSFQPQHF

clone size: -
J gene: TRBJ1-3
D gene: TRBD1
CDR3 length: 16
V gene: TRBV6-6
CDR3 DNA: TGTGCCAGCTCCCCCGCCGGGACAGGCTTTGGAAACACCATATATTTT
CDR3 protein: CASSPAGTGFGNTIYF